These 3 T cell receptor beta chains were all obtained from the same sample, sequenced in a study of blood T cell repertoires in COVID-19. The table came from immunoSEQ multiplex PCR; TCRdb's copy has only in-frame clones and leaves some out. The sample has 360,000 or so clones; around nine tenths are singletons. Sequencing was done on a sample of PBMCs or T cells enriched from blood (not recorded which). All receptors derive from a woman aged 30 to 39 who had been exposed to COVID-19.

The genes are TRBV18 and TRBJ2-2; 9 bases agree with TRBD2. The CDR3 consists of 19 residues. Trimming cost V 3 bases and J 1 base; bases outside gene matches: 12. Germline CDR1 KGHSH, CDR2 LQKENI. CDR3 nucleotide sequence: TGTGCCAGCTCACCGCGGACGATAGCGGGAGCGGGGAACACCGGGGAGCTGTTTTTT. Amino acid sequence: CASSPRTIAGAGNTGELFF.

The CDR3 DNA reads TGTGCCAGCAGCCCCCGGGACAGGGAATATAGCAATCAGCCCCAGCATTTT. Its translation: CASSPRDREYSNQPQHF. The chain carries TRBV7-3 and TRBJ1-5; TRBD1 agrees at 9 bases. V was pared by 5 bases and J by 0 bases, with 8 bases of the junction left unmatched. The CDR3 has 17 amino acids. From germline, CDR1 is SGHTA and CDR2 FQGTGA. The variable domain in full, with the rest retrieved from reference TRBV7-3 and TRBJ1-5, is GAGVSQTPSNKVTEKGKYVELRCDPISGHTALYWYRQSLGQGPEFLIYFQGTGAADDSGLPNDRFFAVRPEGSVSTLKIQRTERGDSAVYLCASSPRDREYSNQPQHFGDGTRLSIL.

V is TRBV6-5 and J is TRBJ1-6; D remains unclear. From germline, CDR1 is MNHEY and CDR2 SVGAGI. This CDR3 is built from 14 residues. V was pared by 2 bases and J by 6 bases, with 8 bases between. The CDR3 region has the DNA TGTGCCAGCAGTTACCAACAGCTTAATTCACCCCTCCACTTT. This translates into CASSYQQLNSPLHF.